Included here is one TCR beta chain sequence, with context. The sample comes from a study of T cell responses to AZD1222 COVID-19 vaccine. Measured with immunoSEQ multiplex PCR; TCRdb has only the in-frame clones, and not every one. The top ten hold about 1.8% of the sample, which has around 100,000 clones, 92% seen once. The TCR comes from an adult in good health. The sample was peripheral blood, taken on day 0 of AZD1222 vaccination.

The CDR3 DNA is TGTGCCTGGAGTGTAACAGGGGCAACCTACAATGAGCAGTTCTTC. Translating it yields CAWSVTGATYNEQFF. The chain combines TRBV30 with TRBJ2-1; 7 bases map to TRBD1. The V segment lost 0 bases and the J segment 2 bases; nucleotides outside the gene matches: 4. Germline CDR1 reads GTSNPN; CDR2 reads SVGIG (reference sequence). There are 15 residues in the CDR3.